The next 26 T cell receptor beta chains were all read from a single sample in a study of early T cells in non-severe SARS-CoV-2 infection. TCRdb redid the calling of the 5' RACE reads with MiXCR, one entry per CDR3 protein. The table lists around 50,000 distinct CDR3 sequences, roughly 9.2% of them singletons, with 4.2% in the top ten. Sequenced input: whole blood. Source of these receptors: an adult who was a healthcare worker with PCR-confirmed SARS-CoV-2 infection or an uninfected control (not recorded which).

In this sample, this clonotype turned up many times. The CDR3 bases are TGTGCCACCAGTGAGTTGGGTAGCGGGGGCCCGGGGACCGATACGCAGTATTTT. This encodes CATSELGSGGPGTDTQYF. The chain combines TRBV24-1 with TRBJ2-3, with 9 bases fitting TRBD2. Unmatched junction bases numbered 16, after V lost 4 bases and J lost 6 bases. The length of the CDR3 is 18 residues. Per germline, CDR1 KGHDR and CDR2 SFDVKD.

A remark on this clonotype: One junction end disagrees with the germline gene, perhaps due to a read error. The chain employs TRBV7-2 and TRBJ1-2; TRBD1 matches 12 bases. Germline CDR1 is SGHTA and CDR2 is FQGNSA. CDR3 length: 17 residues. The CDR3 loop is CVSSLGTGGSTNYGYTF. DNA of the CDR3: TGTGTCAGCAGCTTGGGGACAGGGGGCTCCACTAACTATGGCTACACCTTC.

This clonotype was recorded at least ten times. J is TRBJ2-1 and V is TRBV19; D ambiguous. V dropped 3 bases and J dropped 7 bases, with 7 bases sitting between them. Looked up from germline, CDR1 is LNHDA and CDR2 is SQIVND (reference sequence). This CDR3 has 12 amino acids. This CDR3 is CASSMTKNEQFF. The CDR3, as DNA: TGTGCCAGTAGTATGACCAAGAATGAGCAGTTCTTC.

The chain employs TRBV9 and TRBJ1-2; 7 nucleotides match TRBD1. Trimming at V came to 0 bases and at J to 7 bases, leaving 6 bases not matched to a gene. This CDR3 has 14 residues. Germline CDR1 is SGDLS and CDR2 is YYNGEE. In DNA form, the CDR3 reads TGTGCCAGCAGCGTAGACGACAGGGCGATTGGCTACACCTTC. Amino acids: CASSVDDRAIGYTF.

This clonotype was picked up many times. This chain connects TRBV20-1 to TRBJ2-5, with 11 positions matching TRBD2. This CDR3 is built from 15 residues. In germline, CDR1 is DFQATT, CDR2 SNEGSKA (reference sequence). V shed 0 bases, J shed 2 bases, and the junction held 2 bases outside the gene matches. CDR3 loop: CSARDPSGRQETQYF. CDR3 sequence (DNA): TGCAGTGCTAGAGATCCTAGCGGGAGGCAAGAGACCCAGTACTTC.

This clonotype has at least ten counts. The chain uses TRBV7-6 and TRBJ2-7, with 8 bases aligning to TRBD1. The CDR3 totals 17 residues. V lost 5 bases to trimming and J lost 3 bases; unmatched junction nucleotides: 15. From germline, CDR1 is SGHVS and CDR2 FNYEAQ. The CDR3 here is CASSVNPLGQGRYEQYF. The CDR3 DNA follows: TGTGCCAGCAGCGTCAACCCTCTTGGACAGGGCCGCTACGAGCAGTACTTC.

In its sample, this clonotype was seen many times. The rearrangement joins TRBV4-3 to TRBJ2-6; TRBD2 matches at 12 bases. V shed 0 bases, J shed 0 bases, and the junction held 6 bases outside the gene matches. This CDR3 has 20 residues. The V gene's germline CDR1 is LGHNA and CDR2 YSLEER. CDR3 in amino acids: CASSQDVTSGRVSGANVLTF. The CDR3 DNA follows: TGCGCCAGCAGCCAAGATGTGACTAGCGGGAGAGTCTCTGGGGCCAACGTCCTGACTTTC.

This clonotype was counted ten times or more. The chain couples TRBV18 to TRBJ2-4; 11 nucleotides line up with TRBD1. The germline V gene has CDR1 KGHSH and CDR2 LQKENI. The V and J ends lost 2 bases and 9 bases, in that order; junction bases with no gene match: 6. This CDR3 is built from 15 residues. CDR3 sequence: CASSPTGTGGVIQYF. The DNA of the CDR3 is TGTGCCAGCTCACCAACCGGGACAGGGGGTGTCATTCAGTACTTC.

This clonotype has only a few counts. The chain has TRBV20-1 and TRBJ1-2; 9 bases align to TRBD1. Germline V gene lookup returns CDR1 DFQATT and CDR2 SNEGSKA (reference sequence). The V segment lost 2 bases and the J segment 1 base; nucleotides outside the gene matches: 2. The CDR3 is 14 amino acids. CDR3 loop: CSARRTGVNYGYTF. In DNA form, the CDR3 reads TGCAGTGCTAGAAGGACAGGGGTTAACTATGGCTACACCTTC.

The CDR3 reads CASNRGTTDTQYF. In nucleotides, the CDR3 is TGTGCCAGCAATCGTGGGACTACAGATACGCAGTATTTT. The gene calls are TRBV6-6 and TRBJ2-3; a possible D gene is TRBD2 (6 bases). Per the germline V gene, CDR1 is MNHNY and CDR2 is SVGAGI (reference sequence). This CDR3 contains 13 residues. Trimming pared 7 bases from V and 3 bases from J, leaving 11 bases between.

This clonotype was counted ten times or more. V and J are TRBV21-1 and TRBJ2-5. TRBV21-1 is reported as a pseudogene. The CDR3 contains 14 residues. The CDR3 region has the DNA TGTGCCAGCGAGGAAGGATTGTACCAAGAGACCCAGTACTTC. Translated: CASEEGLYQETQYF.

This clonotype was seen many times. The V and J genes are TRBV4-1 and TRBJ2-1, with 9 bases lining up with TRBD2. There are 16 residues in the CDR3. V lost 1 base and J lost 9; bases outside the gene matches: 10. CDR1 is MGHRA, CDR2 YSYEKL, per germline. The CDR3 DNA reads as TGCGCCAGCAGCCAAGGATTCAGGACTAGCGTTTTTGAGCAGTTCTTC. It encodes CASSQGFRTSVFEQFF.

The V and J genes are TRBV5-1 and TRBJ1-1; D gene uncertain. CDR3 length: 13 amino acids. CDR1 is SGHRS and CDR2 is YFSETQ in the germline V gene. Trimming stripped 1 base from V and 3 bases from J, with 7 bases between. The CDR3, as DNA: TGCGCCAGCAGCTTGCAGGACCACACTGAAGCTTTCTTT. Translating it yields CASSLQDHTEAFF.

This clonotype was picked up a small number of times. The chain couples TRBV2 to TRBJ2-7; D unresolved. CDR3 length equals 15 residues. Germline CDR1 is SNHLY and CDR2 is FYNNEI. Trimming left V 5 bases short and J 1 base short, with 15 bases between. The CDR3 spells CASSFDSALSYEQYF. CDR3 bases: TGTGCCAGCAGTTTCGACTCCGCTTTATCCTACGAGCAGTACTTC.

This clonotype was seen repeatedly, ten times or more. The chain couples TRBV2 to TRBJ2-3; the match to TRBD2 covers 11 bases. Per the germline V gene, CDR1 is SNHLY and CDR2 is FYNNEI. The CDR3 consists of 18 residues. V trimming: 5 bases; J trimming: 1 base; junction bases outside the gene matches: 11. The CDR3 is CASSQLAGDSLGTDTQYF. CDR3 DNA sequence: TGTGCCAGCAGTCAACTAGCGGGAGATAGTCTGGGCACAGATACGCAGTATTTT.

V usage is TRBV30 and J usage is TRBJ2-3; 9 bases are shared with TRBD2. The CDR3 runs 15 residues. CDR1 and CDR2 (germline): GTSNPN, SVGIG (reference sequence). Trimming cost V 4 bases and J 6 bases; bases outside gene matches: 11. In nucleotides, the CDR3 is TGTGCCTGGAATTTTGGTAGCGGGAGATTTGATACGCAGTATTTT. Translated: CAWNFGSGRFDTQYF. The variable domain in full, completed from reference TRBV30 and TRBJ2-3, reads SQTIHQWPATLVQPVGSPLSLECTVEGTSNPNLYWYRQAAGRGLQLLFYSVGIGQISSEVPQNLSASRPQDRQFILSSKKLLLSDSGFYLCAWNFGSGRFDTQYFGPGTRLTVL.

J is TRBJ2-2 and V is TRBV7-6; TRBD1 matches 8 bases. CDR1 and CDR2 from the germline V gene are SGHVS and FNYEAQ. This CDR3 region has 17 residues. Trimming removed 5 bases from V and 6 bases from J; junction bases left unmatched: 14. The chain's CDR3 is CASSTPRSGGDAGELFF. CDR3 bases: TGTGCCAGCAGCACCCCACGTTCAGGGGGCGACGCCGGGGAGCTGTTTTTT. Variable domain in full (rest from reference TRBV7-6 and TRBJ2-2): GAGVSQSPRYKVTKRGQDVALRCDPISGHVSLYWYRQALGQGPEFLTYFNYEAQQDKSGLPNDRFSAERPEGSISTLTIQRTEQRDSAMYRCASSTPRSGGDAGELFFGEGSRLTVL.

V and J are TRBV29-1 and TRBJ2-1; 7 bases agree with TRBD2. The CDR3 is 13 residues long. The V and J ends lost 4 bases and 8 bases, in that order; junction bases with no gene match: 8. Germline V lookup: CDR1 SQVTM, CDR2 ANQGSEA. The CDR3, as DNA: TGCAGCGTTGGCATCGGGGGGTACCATGAGCAGTTCTTC. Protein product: CSVGIGGYHEQFF.

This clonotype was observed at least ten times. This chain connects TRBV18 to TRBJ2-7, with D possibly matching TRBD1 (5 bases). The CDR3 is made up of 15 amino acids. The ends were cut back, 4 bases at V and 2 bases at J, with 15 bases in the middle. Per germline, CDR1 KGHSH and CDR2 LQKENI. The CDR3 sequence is CASSQSGLGAYEQYF. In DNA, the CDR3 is TGTGCCAGCTCACAGTCCGGGCTAGGGGCCTACGAGCAGTACTTC. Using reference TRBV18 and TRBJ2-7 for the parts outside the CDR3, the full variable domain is NAGVMQNPRHLVRRRGQEARLRCSPMKGHSHVYWYRQLPEEGLKFMVYLQKENIIDESGMPKERFSAEFPKEGPSILRIQQVVRGDSAAYFCASSQSGLGAYEQYFGPGTRLTVT.

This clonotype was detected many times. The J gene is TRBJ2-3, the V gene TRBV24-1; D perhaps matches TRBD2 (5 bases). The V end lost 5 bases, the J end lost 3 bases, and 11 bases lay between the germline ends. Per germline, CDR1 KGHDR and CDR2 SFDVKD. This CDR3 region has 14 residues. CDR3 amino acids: CATSAEGSTDTQYF. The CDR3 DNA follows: TGTGCCACCAGTGCTGAGGGAAGTACAGATACGCAGTATTTT.

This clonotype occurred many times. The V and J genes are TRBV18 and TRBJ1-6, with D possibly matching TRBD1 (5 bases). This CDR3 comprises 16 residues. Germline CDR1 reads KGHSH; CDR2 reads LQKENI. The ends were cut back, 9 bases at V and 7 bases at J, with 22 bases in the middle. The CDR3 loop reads CASRRVQGGRNSPLHF. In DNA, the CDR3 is TGTGCCAGTAGACGAGTCCAGGGAGGACGGAATTCACCCCTCCACTTT.

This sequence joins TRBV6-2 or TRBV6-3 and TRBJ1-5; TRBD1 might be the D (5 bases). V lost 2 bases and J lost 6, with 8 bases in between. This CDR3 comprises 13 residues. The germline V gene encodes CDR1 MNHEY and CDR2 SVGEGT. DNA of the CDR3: TGTGCCAGCAGTTACGCAGGGTCTCAGCCCCAGCATTTT. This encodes CASSYAGSQPQHF.

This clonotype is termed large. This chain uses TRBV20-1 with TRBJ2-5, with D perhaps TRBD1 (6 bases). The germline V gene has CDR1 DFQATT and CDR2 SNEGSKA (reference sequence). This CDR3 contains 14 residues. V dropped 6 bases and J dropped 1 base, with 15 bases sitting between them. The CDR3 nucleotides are TGCAGTGCCCAGGACAGTGGGGTCCAAGAGACCCAGTACTTC. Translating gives CSAQDSGVQETQYF.

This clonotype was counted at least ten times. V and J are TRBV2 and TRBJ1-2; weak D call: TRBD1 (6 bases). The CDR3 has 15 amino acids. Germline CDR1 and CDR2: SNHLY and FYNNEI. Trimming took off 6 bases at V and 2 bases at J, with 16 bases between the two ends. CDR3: CASSEGRGRNYGYTF. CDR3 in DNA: TGTGCCAGCAGCGAGGGCAGGGGAAGAAACTATGGCTACACCTTC.

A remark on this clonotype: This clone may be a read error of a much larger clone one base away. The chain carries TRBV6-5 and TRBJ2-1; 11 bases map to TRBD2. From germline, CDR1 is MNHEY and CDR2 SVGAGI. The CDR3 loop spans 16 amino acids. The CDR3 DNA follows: TGTGCCAGCAGATACTCAGTGCTAGCGGGGGGCGGTGAGCAGTTCTTC. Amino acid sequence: CASRYSVLAGGGEQFF.

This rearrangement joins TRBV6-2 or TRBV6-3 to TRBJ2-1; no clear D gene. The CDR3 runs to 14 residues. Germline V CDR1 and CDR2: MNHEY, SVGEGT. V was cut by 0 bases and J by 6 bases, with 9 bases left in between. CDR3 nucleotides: TGTGCCAGCAGTTACTCGATTAGACGCAATGAGCAGTTCTTC. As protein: CASSYSIRRNEQFF.